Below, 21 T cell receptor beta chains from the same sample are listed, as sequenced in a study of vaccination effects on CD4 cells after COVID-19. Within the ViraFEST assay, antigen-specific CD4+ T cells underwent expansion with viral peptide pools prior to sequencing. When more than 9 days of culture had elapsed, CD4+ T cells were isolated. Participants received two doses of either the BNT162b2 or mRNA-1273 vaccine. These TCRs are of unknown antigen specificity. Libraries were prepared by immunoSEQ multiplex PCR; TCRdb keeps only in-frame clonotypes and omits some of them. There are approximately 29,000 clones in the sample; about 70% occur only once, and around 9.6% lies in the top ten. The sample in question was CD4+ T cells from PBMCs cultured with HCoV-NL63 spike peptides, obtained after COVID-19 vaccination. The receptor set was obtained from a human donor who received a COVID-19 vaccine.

The CDR3 DNA sequence: TGTGCCAGCAGGGACACAGGGGGCGTAGGGTATGGCTACACCTTC. It encodes CASRDTGGVGYGYTF. The V call is TRBV2, the J call TRBJ1-2, with TRBD1 matching 9 bases. V trimming: 6 bases; J trimming: 5 bases; junction bases outside the gene matches: 10. The CDR3 is made up of 15 amino acids. Germline values: CDR1 SNHLY, CDR2 FYNNEI.

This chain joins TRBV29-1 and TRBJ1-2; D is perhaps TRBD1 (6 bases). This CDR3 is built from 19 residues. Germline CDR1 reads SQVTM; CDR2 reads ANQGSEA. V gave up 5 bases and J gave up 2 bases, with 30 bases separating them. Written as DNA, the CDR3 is TGCAGCGTTTTGAGGGCCAGGGGTGAGTCTCGGGCCTCCAACTATGGCTACACCTTC. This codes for CSVLRARGESRASNYGYTF.

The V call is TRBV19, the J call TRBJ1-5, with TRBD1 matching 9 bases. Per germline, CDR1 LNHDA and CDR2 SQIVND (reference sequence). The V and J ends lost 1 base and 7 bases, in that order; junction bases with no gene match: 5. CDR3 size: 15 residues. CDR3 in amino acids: CASSIGYRGQQPQHF. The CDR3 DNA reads TGTGCCAGTAGTATAGGTTACAGGGGGCAACAGCCCCAGCATTTT.

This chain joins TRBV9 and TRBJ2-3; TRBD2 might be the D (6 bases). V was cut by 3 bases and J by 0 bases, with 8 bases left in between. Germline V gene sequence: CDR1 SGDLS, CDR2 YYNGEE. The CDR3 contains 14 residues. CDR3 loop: CASSGGTSTDTQYF. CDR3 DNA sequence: TGTGCCAGCAGCGGAGGGACTAGCACAGATACGCAGTATTTT.

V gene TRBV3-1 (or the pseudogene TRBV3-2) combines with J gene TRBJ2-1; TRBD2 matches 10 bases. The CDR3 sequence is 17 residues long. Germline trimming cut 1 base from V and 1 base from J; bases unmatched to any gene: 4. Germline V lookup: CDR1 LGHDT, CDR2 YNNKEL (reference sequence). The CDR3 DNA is TGTGCCAGCAGCCAAGGGAGCGGGGGGGGTTCCTACAATGAGCAGTTCTTC. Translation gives CASSQGSGGGSYNEQFF.

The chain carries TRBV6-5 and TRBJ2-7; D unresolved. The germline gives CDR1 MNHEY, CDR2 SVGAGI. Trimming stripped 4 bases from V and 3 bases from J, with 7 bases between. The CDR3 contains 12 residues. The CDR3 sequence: CASSSVGYEQYF. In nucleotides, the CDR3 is TGTGCCAGCAGTTCTGTCGGCTACGAGCAGTACTTC.

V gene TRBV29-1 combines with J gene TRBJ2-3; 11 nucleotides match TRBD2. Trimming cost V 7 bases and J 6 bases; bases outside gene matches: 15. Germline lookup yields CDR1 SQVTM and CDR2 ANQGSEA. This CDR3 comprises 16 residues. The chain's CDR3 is CSAAPTSGIGADTQYF. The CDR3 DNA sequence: TGCAGCGCTGCACCGACTAGCGGGATCGGGGCGGATACGCAGTATTTT.

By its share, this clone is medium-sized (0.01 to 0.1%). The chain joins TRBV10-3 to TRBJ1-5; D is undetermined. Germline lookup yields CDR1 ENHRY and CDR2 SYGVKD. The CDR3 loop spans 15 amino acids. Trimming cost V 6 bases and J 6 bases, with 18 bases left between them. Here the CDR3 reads CAISPGLEGRQPQHF. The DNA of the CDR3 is TGTGCCATCAGCCCCGGGCTTGAGGGTCGTCAGCCCCAGCATTTT.

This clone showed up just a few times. CDR3 in amino acids: CASGLVRHPAYGYTF. CDR3 DNA sequence: TGTGCTAGTGGTTTGGTAAGGCATCCCGCCTATGGCTACACCTTC. V gene TRBV12-5 combines with J gene TRBJ1-2; D unclear. Trimming removed 0 bases at V and 4 bases at J, with 12 bases between. Per germline, CDR1 LGHNT and CDR2 FRNRAP. The CDR3 runs to 15 residues.

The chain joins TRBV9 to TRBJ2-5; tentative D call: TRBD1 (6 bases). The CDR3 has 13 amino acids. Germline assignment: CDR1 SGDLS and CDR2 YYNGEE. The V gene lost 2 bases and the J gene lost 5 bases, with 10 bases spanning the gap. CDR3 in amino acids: CASSVNRGETQYF. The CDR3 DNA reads TGTGCCAGCAGCGTGAATAGGGGGGAGACCCAGTACTTC.

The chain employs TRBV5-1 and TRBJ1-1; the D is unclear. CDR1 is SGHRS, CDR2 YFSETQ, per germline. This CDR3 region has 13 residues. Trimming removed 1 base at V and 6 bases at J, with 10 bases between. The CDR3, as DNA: TGCGCCAGCAGCTTGAATAGGGATCCTGAAGCTTTCTTT. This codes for CASSLNRDPEAFF. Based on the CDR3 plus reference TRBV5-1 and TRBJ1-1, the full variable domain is KAGVTQTPRYLIKTRGQQVTLSCSPISGHRSVSWYQQTPGQGLQFLFEYFSETQRNKGNFPGRFSGRQFSNSRSEMNVSTLELGDSALYLCASSLNRDPEAFFGQGTRLTVV.

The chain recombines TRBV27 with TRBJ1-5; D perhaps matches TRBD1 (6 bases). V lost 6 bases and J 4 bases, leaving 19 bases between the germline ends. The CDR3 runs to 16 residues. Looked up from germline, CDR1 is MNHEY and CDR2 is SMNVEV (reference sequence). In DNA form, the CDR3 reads TGTGCCAGCAGCCTCCACAGGGAAGGTTGGAATCAGCCCCAGCATTTT. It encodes CASSLHREGWNQPQHF.

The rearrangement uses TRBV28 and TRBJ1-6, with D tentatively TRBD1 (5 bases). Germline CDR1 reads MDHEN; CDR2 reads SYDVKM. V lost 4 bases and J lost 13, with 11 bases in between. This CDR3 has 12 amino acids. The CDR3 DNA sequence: TGTGCCAGCAGTTCCCCGACAGATCCCCTCCACTTT. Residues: CASSSPTDPLHF.

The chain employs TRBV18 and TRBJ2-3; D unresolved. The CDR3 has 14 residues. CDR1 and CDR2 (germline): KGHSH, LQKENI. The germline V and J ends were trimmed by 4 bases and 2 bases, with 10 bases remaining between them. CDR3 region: CASSLHPLTDTQYF. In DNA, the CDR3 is TGTGCCAGCTCACTACACCCCCTCACAGATACGCAGTATTTT. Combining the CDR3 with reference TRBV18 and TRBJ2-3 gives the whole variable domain NAGVMQNPRHLVRRRGQEARLRCSPMKGHSHVYWYRQLPEEGLKFMVYLQKENIIDESGMPKERFSAEFPKEGPSILRIQQVVRGDSAAYFCASSLHPLTDTQYFGPGTRLTVL.

The CDR3 is CASTLLSSRDDTDTQYF. CDR3 in DNA: TGTGCCAGCACCCTACTTTCCTCGCGGGATGACACAGATACGCAGTATTTT. The chain uses TRBV5-6 and TRBJ2-3; weak D call: TRBD2 (6 bases). This CDR3 region has 17 residues. Germline V gene sequence: CDR1 SGHDT, CDR2 YYEEEE. The V gene lost 6 bases and the J gene lost 2 bases, with 22 bases spanning the gap.

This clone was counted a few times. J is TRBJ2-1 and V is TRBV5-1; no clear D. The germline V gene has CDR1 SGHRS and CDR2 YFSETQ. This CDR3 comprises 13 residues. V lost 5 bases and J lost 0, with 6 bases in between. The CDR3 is CASSSPSYNEQFF. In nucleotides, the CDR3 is TGCGCCAGCAGTTCTCCCTCCTACAATGAGCAGTTCTTC.

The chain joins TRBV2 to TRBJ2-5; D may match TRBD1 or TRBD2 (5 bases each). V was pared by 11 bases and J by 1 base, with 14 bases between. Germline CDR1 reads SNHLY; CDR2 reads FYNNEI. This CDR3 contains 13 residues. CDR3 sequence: CASNRDLQETQYF. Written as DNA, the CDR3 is TGTGCCTCCAACCGGGACCTCCAAGAGACCCAGTACTTC.

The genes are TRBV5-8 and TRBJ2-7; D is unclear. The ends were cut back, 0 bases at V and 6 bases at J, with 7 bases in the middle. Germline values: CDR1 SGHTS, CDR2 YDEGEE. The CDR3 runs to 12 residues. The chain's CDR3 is CASSLADVEQYF. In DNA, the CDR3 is TGTGCCAGCAGCTTGGCCGACGTCGAGCAGTACTTC. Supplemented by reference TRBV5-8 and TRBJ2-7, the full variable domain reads EAGVTQSPTHLIKTRGQQATLRCSPISGHTSVYWYQQALGLGLQFLLWYDEGEERNRGNFPPRFSGRQFPNYSSELNVNALELEDSALYLCASSLADVEQYFGPGTRLTVT.

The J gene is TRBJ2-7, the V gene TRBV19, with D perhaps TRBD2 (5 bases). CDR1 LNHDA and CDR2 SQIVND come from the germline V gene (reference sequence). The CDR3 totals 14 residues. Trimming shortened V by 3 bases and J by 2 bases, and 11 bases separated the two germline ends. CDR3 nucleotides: TGTGCCAGTAGTATTACCGGGAACACCTACGAGCAGTACTTC. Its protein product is CASSITGNTYEQYF.

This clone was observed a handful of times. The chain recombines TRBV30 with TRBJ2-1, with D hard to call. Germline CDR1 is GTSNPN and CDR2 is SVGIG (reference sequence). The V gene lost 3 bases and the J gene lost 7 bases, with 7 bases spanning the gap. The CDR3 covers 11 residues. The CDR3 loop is CAWSRWNEQFF. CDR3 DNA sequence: TGTGCCTGGAGCAGATGGAATGAGCAGTTCTTC.

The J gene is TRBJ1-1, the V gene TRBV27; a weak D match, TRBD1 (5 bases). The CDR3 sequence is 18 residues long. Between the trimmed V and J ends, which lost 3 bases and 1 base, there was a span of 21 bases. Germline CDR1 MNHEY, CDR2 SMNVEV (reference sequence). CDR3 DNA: TGTGCCAGCAGTTTTTTTGGGGACTTCTCTGAGAGGAACACTGAAGCTTTCTTT. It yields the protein CASSFFGDFSERNTEAFF.